These 10 T cell receptor beta chains came from one sample sequenced in a study of T cells in localized non-small cell lung cancer. Clones were sequenced by immunoSEQ multiplex PCR, and TCRdb holds only the in-frame ones, with some missing. The sample lists about 39,000 clones, 79% seen once, with over 30% in the top ten. Here the sequenced sample was PBMCs, taken before any cancer treatment. These receptors all stem from a woman aged 40-69 years with stage II squamous cell lung carcinoma.

This clone has a handful of counts. V usage is TRBV6-5 and J usage is TRBJ1-6, with D possibly TRBD1 on 6 matching bases. CDR1 is MNHEY, CDR2 SVGAGI, per germline. The CDR3 loop spans 13 amino acids. Trimming removed 10 bases from V and 3 bases from J, with 10 bases in between. The CDR3 sequence: CATGDNYNSPLHF. The CDR3 DNA is TGTGCCACCGGGGACAACTATAATTCACCCCTCCACTTT.

This chain links TRBV27 with TRBJ1-6; no definite D call. This CDR3 is built from 15 residues. V was cut by 4 bases and J by 0 bases, with 7 bases left in between. The V gene's germline CDR1 is MNHEY and CDR2 SMNVEV (reference sequence). CDR3 sequence: CASSYERSYNSPLHF. For the CDR3, the DNA is TGTGCCAGCAGTTACGAGCGCTCCTATAATTCACCCCTCCACTTT.

The V call is TRBV5-1, the J call TRBJ1-1, with a tentative D call TRBD1 (5 bases). The CDR3 contains 16 residues. Germline CDR1 is SGHRS and CDR2 is YFSETQ. Deletions cut 0 bases from V and 8 bases from J, with 20 bases between. The CDR3, as DNA: TGCGCCAGCAGCTTGGGCCCCTTGTCCGGGGGAAGGGAAGCTTTCTTT. This translates into CASSLGPLSGGREAFF.

The chain links TRBV7-9 to TRBJ2-2, with D possibly being TRBD1 or TRBD2 (5 bases each). Trimming pared 1 base from V and 3 bases from J, leaving 12 bases between. The germline V gene has CDR1 SEHNR and CDR2 FQNEAQ (reference sequence). The CDR3 extends over 16 amino acids. This CDR3 reads CASSLGQMGHTGELFF. CDR3 nucleotide sequence: TGTGCCAGCAGCTTAGGACAGATGGGACACACCGGGGAGCTGTTTTTT.

The gene calls are TRBV15 and TRBJ2-1, with D possibly being TRBD1 (6 bases). The CDR3 has 16 amino acids. V was clipped by 5 bases and J by 9 bases, with 23 bases between them. Germline assignment: CDR1 LNHNV and CDR2 YYDKDF (reference sequence). The CDR3 here is CATSGDYSGLGGEQFF. The CDR3 DNA is TGTGCCACCAGCGGCGATTATAGTGGGCTAGGGGGTGAGCAGTTCTTC.

Concerning this clone: The same CDR3 arises from other DNA sequences in this sample as well. The genes are TRBV9 and TRBJ1-4; 8 bases agree with TRBD1. V was clipped by 2 bases and J by 3 bases; unmatched bases: 0. Germline assignment: CDR1 SGDLS and CDR2 YYNGEE. This CDR3 is 14 amino acids long. DNA for the CDR3: TGTGCCAGCAGCGTGACAGGGGCTAATGAAAAACTGTTTTTT. Amino acid sequence: CASSVTGANEKLFF. The full variable domain, rest sourced from reference TRBV9 and TRBJ1-4, is DSGVTQTPKHLITATGQRVTLRCSPRSGDLSVYWYQQSLDQGLQFLIQYYNGEERAKGNILERFSAQQFPDLHSELNLSSLELGDSALYFCASSVTGANEKLFFGSGTQLSVL.

The chain links TRBV29-1 to TRBJ2-2; D could derive from TRBD1 or TRBD2 (6 bases each). V lost 2 bases to trimming and J lost 0 bases, with 13 bases between them. Germline assignment: CDR1 SQVTM and CDR2 ANQGSEA. The CDR3 sequence is 16 residues long. CDR3 in amino acids: CSVERGGTSNTGELFF. CDR3 nucleotide sequence: TGCAGCGTTGAAAGAGGGGGGACCTCGAACACCGGGGAGCTGTTTTTT.

This clone was recorded once. This sequence joins TRBV19 and TRBJ2-2, with 8 bases identical to TRBD2. There are 14 residues in the CDR3. From germline, CDR1 is LNHDA and CDR2 SQIVND (reference sequence). V was pared by 4 bases and J by 6 bases, with 4 bases of the junction left unmatched. CDR3 protein: CASSTSGRAGELFF. In DNA form, the CDR3 reads TGTGCCAGTAGTACTAGCGGGCGTGCCGGGGAGCTGTTTTTT.

This sequence joins TRBV27 and TRBJ2-7, with D maybe TRBD2 (5 bases). Deletions cut 1 base from V and 2 bases from J, with 18 bases between. The length of the CDR3 is 17 residues. In germline, CDR1 is MNHEY, CDR2 SMNVEV (reference sequence). The CDR3 is CASSLFPRVSHTYEQYF. The CDR3 bases are TGTGCCAGCAGTTTATTCCCGAGGGTTTCCCATACCTACGAGCAGTACTTC.

This sequence joins TRBV2 and TRBJ1-5, with 8 nucleotides matching TRBD1. The V gene end was trimmed by 3 bases and the J gene end by 7 bases; junction bases not matched to a gene: 5. Germline V gene data show CDR1 as SNHLY and CDR2 as FYNNEI. The CDR3 is 14 residues long. For the CDR3, the DNA is TGTGCCAGCAGTGAGCAGGGGGCGCGACAGCCCCAGCATTTT. Protein product: CASSEQGARQPQHF.